This T cell receptor (beta chain) was captured by sequencing in a study of regulatory T cells in long-lasting Graves disease. The time point denotes: newly diagnosed GD, antithyroid drugs for less than 3 months. PBMC-extracted RNA yielded the TCR library. This clonotype has ten or more counts. Its antigen is undetermined. Study-level points and caveats: Persistent disease showed a preference for TRBV28, TRBJ1-2 and TRBJ2-5.

The junction had 7 bases not matched to a gene; V was cut back by 5 bases and J by 1 base. The CDR3 has 15 residues. Researchers made TCR beta libraries by using iRepertoire HTBI primers and running Arm-PCR on CDR3 regions. TCRdb itself ran the multiplex PCR reads through MiXCR, one entry per CDR3 protein. The table shows a few hundred thousand distinct CDR3 sequences, with 15% occurring only once. These data were also filed under a second study, of T cells in Graves' hyperthyroidism and ophthalmopathy.

The TCR originated in a woman aged 40-49 years with Graves disease. The source was peripheral blood mononuclear cells (PBMCs), collected at new diagnosis, from a patient treated with antithyroid drugs. This chain links TRBV12-3 or TRBV12-4 with TRBJ2-7, with 8 positions matching TRBD2. CDR3 loop: CASSDGGLGSYEQYF. CDR3 nucleotides: TGTGCCAGCAGTGATGGGGGACTAGGGTCCTACGAGCAGTACTTC.